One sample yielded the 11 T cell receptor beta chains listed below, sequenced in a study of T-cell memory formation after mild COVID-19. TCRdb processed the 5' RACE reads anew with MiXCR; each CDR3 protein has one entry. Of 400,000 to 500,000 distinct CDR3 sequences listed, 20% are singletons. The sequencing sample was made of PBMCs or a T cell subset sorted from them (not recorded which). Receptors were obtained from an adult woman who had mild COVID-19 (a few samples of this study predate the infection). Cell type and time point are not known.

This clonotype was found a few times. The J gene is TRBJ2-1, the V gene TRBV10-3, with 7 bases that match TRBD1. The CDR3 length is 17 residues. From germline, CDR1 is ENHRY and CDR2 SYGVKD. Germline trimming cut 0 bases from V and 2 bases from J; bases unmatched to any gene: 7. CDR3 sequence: CAISESVVTGPYNEQFF. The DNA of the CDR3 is TGTGCCATCAGTGAGTCCGTGGTGACAGGGCCCTACAATGAGCAGTTCTTC.

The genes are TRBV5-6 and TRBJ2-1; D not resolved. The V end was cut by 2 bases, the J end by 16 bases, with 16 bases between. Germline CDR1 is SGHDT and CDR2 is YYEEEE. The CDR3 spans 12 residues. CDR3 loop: CASSLLTHPGFF. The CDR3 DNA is TGTGCCAGCAGCTTATTAACCCACCCCGGCTTCTTC. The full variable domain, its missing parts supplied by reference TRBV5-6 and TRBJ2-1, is DAGVTQSPTHLIKTRGQQVTLRCSPKSGHDTVSWYQQALGQGPQFIFQYYEEEERQRGNFPDRFSGHQFPNYSSELNVNALLLGDSALYLCASSLLTHPGFFGPGTRLTVL.

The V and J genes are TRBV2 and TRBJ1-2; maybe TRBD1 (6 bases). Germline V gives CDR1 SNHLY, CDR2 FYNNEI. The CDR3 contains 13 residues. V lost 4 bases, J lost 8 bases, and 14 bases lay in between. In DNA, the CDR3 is TGTGCCAGCAGTGCCCAACTCGGGGGCGGCTACACCTTC. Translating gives CASSAQLGGGYTF.

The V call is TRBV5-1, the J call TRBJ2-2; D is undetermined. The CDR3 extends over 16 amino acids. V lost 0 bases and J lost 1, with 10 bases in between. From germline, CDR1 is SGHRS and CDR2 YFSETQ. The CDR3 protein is CASSLVSGWNTGELFF. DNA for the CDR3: TGCGCCAGCAGCTTGGTTTCTGGGTGGAACACCGGGGAGCTGTTTTTT.

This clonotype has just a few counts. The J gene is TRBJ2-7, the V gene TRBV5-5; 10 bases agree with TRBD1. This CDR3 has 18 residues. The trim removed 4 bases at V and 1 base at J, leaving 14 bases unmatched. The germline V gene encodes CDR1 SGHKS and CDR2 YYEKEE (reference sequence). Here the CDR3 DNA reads TGTGCCAGCAGCCCCGTCCCGGGACAGGGGTCCCCTTCCTACGAGCAGTACTTC. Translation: CASSPVPGQGSPSYEQYF.

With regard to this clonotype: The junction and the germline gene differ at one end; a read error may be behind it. The CDR3 spells CASSLVWTGGSGANVMTF. In DNA form, the CDR3 reads TGCGCCAGCAGCTTGGTATGGACAGGGGGATCTGGGGCCAACGTCATGACTTTC. V gene TRBV5-1 combines with J gene TRBJ2-6; 10 nucleotides agree with TRBD1. Germline V gene data show CDR1 as SGHRS and CDR2 as YFSETQ. The CDR3 consists of 18 residues. The full variable domain, with the rest looked up from reference TRBV5-1 and TRBJ2-6, is KAGVTQTPRYLIKTRGQQVTLSCSPISGHRSVSWYQQTPGQGLQFLFEYFSETQRNKGNFPGRFSGRQFSNSRSEMNVSTLELGDSALYLCASSLVWTGGSGANVMTFGAGSRLTVL.

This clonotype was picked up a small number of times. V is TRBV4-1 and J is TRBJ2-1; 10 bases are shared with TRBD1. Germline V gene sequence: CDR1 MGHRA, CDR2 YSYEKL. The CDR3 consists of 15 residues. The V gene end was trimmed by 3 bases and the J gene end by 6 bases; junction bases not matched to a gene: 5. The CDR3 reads CASSHTGTGVNEQFF. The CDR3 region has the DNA TGCGCCAGCAGCCACACCGGGACAGGGGTCAATGAGCAGTTCTTC.

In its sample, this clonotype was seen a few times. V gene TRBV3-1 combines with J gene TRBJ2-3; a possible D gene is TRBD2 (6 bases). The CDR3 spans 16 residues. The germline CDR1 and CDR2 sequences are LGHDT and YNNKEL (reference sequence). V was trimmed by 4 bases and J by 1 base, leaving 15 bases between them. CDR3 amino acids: CASSLNAGPRTDTQYF. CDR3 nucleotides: TGTGCCAGCAGCCTAAATGCGGGACCCCGCACAGATACGCAGTATTTT.

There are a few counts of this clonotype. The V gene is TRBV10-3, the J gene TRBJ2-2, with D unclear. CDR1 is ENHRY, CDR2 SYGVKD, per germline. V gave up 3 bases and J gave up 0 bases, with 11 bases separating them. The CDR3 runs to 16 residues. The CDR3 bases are TGTGCCATCAGTGACGGGTCGTTCGCGAACACCGGGGAGCTGTTTTTT. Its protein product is CAISDGSFANTGELFF.

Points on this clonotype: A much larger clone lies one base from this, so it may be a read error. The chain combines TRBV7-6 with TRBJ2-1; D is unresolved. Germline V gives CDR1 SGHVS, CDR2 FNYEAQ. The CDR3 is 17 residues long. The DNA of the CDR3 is TGTGCCAGCAGCTTAGCTCGGACCACTCCCATGTACAATGAGCATTTCTTC. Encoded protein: CASSLARTTPMYNEHFF. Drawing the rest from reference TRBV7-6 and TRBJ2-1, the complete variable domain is GAGVSQSPRYKVTKRGQDVALRCDPISGHVSLYWYRQALGQGPEFLTYFNYEAQQDKSGLPNDRFSAERPEGSISTLTIQRTEQRDSAMYRCASSLARTTPMYNEHFFGPGTRLTVL.

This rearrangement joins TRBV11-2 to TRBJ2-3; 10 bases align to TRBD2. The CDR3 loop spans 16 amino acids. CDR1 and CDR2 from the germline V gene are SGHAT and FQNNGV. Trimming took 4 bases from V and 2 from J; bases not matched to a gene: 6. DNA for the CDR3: TGTGCCAGCAGCTCAGGACTAGCGGTGTTCACAGATACGCAGTATTTT. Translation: CASSSGLAVFTDTQYF.